This is a list of T cell receptor beta chains from one sample in a study of cytomegalovirus exposure and HLA in healthy donors. The assay was immunoSEQ multiplex PCR, and TCRdb's table has in-frame clones only and misses some. Here the sample spans under 200,000 clones, roughly nine tenths being singletons. The sample consisted of PBMCs. The receptors were gathered from a woman between 25 and 40 years old in good health and CMV-seronegative. The CDR3 runs from the conserved cysteine through the conserved F or W. The D gene is left open where the match is weak. Size tells how often a clone was seen (once, few, many) or the class of an expanded clone, and some rows leave it out.

CDR3 | DNA | size | V | D | J | length
CASSVKGGAGANVLTF | TGTGCCAGCAGTGTGAAGGGCGGGGCTGGGGCCAACGTCCTGACTTTC | - | TRBV6-1 | - | TRBJ2-6 | 16
CSVEDRDGYTF | TGCAGCGTTGAAGATCGAGACGGCTACACCTTC | - | TRBV29-1 | - | TRBJ1-2 | 11
CASSISLAGVDEQFF | TGTGCCAGTAGTATTTCACTAGCGGGAGTCGATGAGCAGTTCTTC | - | TRBV19 | TRBD2 | TRBJ2-1 | 15
CASSGTGRVGETQYF | TGTGCCAGCTCCGGAACAGGGAGGGTAGGGGAGACCCAGTACTTC | - | TRBV6-1 | - | TRBJ2-5 | 15
CASSYEPTDTQYF | TGTGCCAGCAGCTATGAACCCACAGATACGCAGTATTTT | few | TRBV5-4 | - | TRBJ2-3 | 13
CASSDQDRGSTDTQYF | TGCGCCAGCAGTGACCAGGACAGGGGGAGCACAGATACGCAGTATTTT | - | TRBV10-1 | TRBD1 | TRBJ2-3 | 16
CASSFDGLYGYTF | TGCGCCAGCAGCTTCGACGGGTTATATGGCTACACCTTC | - | TRBV5-1 | - | TRBJ1-2 | 13
CASSFLDSSYNSPLHF | TGTGCCAGCAGTTTCCTCGACAGCTCCTATAATTCACCCCTCCACTTT | - | TRBV28 | - | TRBJ1-6 | 16
CASTRDRANEKLFF | TGTGCCAGCACTAGAGACAGGGCTAATGAAAAACTGTTTTTT | - | TRBV2 | TRBD1 | TRBJ1-4 | 14
CSVEDMSSGGGYETQYF | TGCAGCGTTGAAGATATGTCTAGCGGAGGGGGTTACGAGACCCAGTACTTC | - | TRBV29-1 | - | TRBJ2-5 | 17
CASSKQGTNYEQYF | TGTGCCAGCAGCAAACAGGGGACAAACTACGAGCAGTACTTC | many | TRBV27 | TRBD1 | TRBJ2-7 | 14
CATSRDPGAILDNEQFF | TGTGCCACCAGCAGAGATCCCGGCGCAATCCTTGACAATGAGCAGTTCTTC | - | TRBV15 | - | TRBJ2-1 | 17
CAVNPGQASYEQYF | TGTGCCGTCAATCCGGGACAGGCCTCCTACGAGCAGTACTTC | few | TRBV10-3 | TRBD1 | TRBJ2-7 | 14
CASRRDRMNTEAFF | TGTGCCAGCAGGAGGGACAGAATGAACACTGAAGCTTTCTTT | once | TRBV6-1 | TRBD1 | TRBJ1-1 | 14
CASSIRDYGYTF | TGTGCCAGTAGTATTAGGGACTATGGCTACACCTTC | - | TRBV19 | - | TRBJ1-2 | 12
CASSFGAGGNEKLFF | TGTGCCAGCAGCTTTGGGGCCGGCGGGAATGAAAAACTGTTTTTT | - | TRBV7-9 | - | TRBJ1-4 | 15
CASSLGTGAGEKNEQFF | TGTGCCAGCAGTTTAGGGACAGGGGCCGGCGAGAAAAATGAGCAGTTCTTC | - | TRBV27 | TRBD1 | TRBJ2-1 | 17
CASSHSTGELFF | TGTGCCAGCAGCCACAGCACCGGGGAGCTGTTTTTT | - | TRBV7-9 | - | TRBJ2-2 | 12
CASSLGVANEKLFF | TGCGCCAGCAGCTTGGGGGTGGCTAATGAAAAACTGTTTTTT | few | TRBV5-1 | - | TRBJ1-4 | 14
CSVVWGGETQYF | TGCAGCGTTGTCTGGGGGGGCGAGACCCAGTACTTC | - | TRBV29-1 | - | TRBJ2-5 | 12
CASSQLGLAVNEQFF | TGCGCCAGCAGCCAGCTGGGACTAGCGGTAAATGAGCAGTTCTTC | - | TRBV4-1 | TRBD2 | TRBJ2-1 | 15
CASSFSTGGLANTGELFF | TGTGCCAGCAGTTTTTCGACAGGGGGGCTCGCGAACACCGGGGAGCTGTTTTTT | - | TRBV27 | TRBD1 | TRBJ2-2 | 18
CASSEGALNTEAFF | TGTGCCAGCAGTGAGGGGGCGCTGAACACTGAAGCTTTCTTT | - | TRBV6-5 | TRBD1 | TRBJ1-1 | 14
CASSVGSSGLGWETQYF | TGTGCCAGCAGCGTAGGGAGTTCGGGACTAGGTTGGGAGACCCAGTACTTC | - | TRBV9 | TRBD2 | TRBJ2-5 | 17
CASSIGQGNYEQYF | TGTGCCAGTAGTATCGGGCAGGGGAACTACGAGCAGTACTTC | - | TRBV19 | - | TRBJ2-7 | 14
CASSSPGLGRSDTQYF | TGTGCCAGCAGCTCCCCGGGACTAGGGAGGTCAGATACGCAGTATTTT | - | TRBV7-3 | TRBD2 | TRBJ2-3 | 16
CASSREATNEKLFF | TGTGCCAGCAGTAGGGAGGCAACTAATGAAAAACTGTTTTTT | - | TRBV7-9 | - | TRBJ1-4 | 14
CASSPTGGDSKNIQYF | TGTGCCAGCAGTCCGACAGGGGGCGACTCCAAAAACATTCAGTACTTC | - | TRBV6-6 | TRBD1 | TRBJ2-4 | 16
CASSQVLRNYGYTF | TGCGCCAGCAGCCAAGTCCTTAGGAACTATGGCTACACCTTC | - | TRBV4-3 | - | TRBJ1-2 | 14
CASWGRVEKLFF | TGTGCCAGCTGGGGTCGGGTTGAAAAACTGTTTTTT | - | TRBV28 | - | TRBJ1-4 | 12
CASSQSRAGGLGDTQYF | TGCGCCAGCAGCCAAAGTCGGGCGGGGGGGCTTGGAGATACGCAGTATTTT | - | TRBV4-3 | TRBD2 | TRBJ2-3 | 17
CASSLRQGQEAFF | TGTGCCAGCAGCCTCAGACAGGGCCAAGAAGCTTTCTTT | many | TRBV11-3 | TRBD1 | TRBJ1-1 | 13
CASIARSGNTIYF | TGTGCCAGCATAGCGCGCTCTGGAAACACCATATATTTT | - | TRBV28 | - | TRBJ1-3 | 13
CASSPLGSNEQFF | TGTGCCAGCAGTCCCCTAGGGAGCAATGAGCAGTTCTTC | - | TRBV6-5 | - | TRBJ2-1 | 13
CATAGTFLGDYEQYF | TGTGCCACAGCAGGGACGTTCTTGGGGGACTACGAGCAGTACTTC | - | TRBV6-5 | - | TRBJ2-7 | 15
CASSFTVNTEAFF | TGTGCCAGCAGTTTTACCGTGAACACTGAAGCTTTCTTT | - | TRBV6-5 | - | TRBJ1-1 | 13